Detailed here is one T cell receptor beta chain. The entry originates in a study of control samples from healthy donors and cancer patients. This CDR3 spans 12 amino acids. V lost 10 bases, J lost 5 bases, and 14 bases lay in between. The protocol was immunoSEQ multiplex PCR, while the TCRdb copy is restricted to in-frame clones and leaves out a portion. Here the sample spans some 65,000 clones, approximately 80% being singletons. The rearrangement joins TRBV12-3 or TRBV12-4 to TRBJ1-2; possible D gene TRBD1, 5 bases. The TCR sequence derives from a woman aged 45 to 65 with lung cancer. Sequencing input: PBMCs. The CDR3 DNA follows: TGTGCCATAAAGGGACGGGAGTATGGCTACACCTTC. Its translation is CAIKGREYGYTF.